This T cell receptor (beta chain) was captured in a study of cytomegalovirus exposure and HLA in healthy donors. General observations from the study: Per published reports, the classifier diagnosed cytomegalovirus status with high specificity and sensitivity. In a later analysis, a genetic analysis reported fewer productive-TCR N-insertions in an Asian-associated ancestry cluster than the cohort average. A later look showed TCR association rates differing by HLA locus, highest for DRB1 and lowest for HLA-C.

The study ran its PCR with 60 Vbeta and 13 Jbeta primers. Some clones are missing from TCRdb's copy, which holds only in-frame ones; the method was immunoSEQ multiplex PCR. The sample includes 90,000 to 100,000 clones, roughly two thirds of them seen just once. As to this clone: Its antigen is unidentified.

This CDR3 region has 15 residues. CDR1 and CDR2 from the germline V gene are LGHNA and YSLEER. V was shortened by 4 bases and J by 1 base, with 13 bases between the two germline ends. The chain carries TRBV4-3 and TRBJ2-5, with a possible D match to TRBD2 (6 bases). Sequenced input: PBMCs. This TCR was recovered from a man in his fifties or sixties in good health and CMV-seronegative. The DNA of the CDR3 is TGCGCCAGCAGCCTCCAAGCGGGCCCCCAAGAGACCCAGTACTTC. It is translated as CASSLQAGPQETQYF.